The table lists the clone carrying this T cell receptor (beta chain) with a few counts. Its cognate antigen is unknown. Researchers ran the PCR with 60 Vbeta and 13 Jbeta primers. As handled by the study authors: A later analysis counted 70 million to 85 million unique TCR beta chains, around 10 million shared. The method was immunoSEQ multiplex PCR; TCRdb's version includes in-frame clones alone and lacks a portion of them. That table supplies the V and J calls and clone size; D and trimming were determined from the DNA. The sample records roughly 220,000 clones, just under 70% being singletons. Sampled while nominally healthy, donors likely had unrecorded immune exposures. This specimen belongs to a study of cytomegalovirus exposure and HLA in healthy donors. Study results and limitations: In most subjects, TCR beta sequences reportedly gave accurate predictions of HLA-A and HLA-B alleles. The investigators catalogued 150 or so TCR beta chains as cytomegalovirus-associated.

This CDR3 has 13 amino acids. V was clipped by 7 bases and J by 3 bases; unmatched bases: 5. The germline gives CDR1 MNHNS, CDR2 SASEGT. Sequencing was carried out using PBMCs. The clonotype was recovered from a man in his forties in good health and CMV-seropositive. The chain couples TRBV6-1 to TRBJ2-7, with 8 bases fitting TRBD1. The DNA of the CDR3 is TGTGCCAGCACAAGGACAGGGTTCTACGAGCAGTACTTC. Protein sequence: CASTRTGFYEQYF.